These T cell receptor beta chains were read from a single sample in a study of shared clonotypes between healthy human individuals. Profiling relied on immunoSEQ multiplex PCR, and the TCRdb table lists in-frame clones only, not all of them. The sample carries approximately 2,200,000 clones, about 92% recorded once. The source material was naive CD8+ T cells from PBMCs. The receptors were gathered from a man in his late teens or twenties in good health. Some clones in this sample may be carry-over from other donors' samples. The CDR3 runs from the conserved cysteine through the conserved F or W. Each record gives: V gene, D gene, clone size, J gene, CDR3 protein, CDR3 DNA. The D gene is left open where the match is weak. Only some rows state a clone size, as once, few, many or a class for expanded clones.

v_gene: TRBV7-9
d_gene: .
abundance: few
j_gene: TRBJ2-1
CDR3aa: CASSLVLNEQFF
CDR3nt: TGTGCCAGCAGCTTAGTGCTCAATGAGCAGTTCTTC

v_gene: TRBV7-9
d_gene: TRBD2
abundance: .
j_gene: TRBJ2-5
CDR3aa: CASSLRLAAQETQYF
CDR3nt: TGTGCCAGCAGCTTAAGACTAGCGGCTCAAGAGACCCAGTACTTC

v_gene: TRBV28
d_gene: .
abundance: once
j_gene: TRBJ2-7
CDR3aa: CASSSPYEQYF
CDR3nt: TGTGCCAGCAGTTCCCCTTACGAGCAGTACTTC

v_gene: TRBV4-1
d_gene: .
abundance: .
j_gene: TRBJ1-5
CDR3aa: CASSLNSLSQPQHF
CDR3nt: TGCGCCAGCAGCCTTAACAGCCTGTCCCAGCCCCAGCATTTT

v_gene: TRBV7-9
d_gene: .
abundance: .
j_gene: TRBJ2-6
CDR3aa: CASSHVSAGANVLTF
CDR3nt: TGTGCCAGCAGCCACGTGTCTGCCGGGGCCAACGTCCTGACTTTC

v_gene: TRBV19
d_gene: TRBD2
abundance: .
j_gene: TRBJ2-7
CDR3aa: CASSISGAYSYEQYF
CDR3nt: TGTGCCAGTAGTATCAGCGGGGCCTACTCCTACGAGCAGTACTTC

v_gene: TRBV7-9
d_gene: .
abundance: .
j_gene: TRBJ2-3
CDR3aa: CASSLLDATSTDTQYF
CDR3nt: TGTGCCAGCAGCTTATTAGACGCCACTAGCACAGATACGCAGTATTTT

v_gene: TRBV15
d_gene: TRBD1
abundance: .
j_gene: TRBJ1-1
CDR3aa: CATSEGQTNTEAFF
CDR3nt: TGTGCCACCAGCGAGGGACAGACGAACACTGAAGCTTTCTTT

v_gene: TRBV2
d_gene: .
abundance: once
j_gene: TRBJ1-2
CDR3aa: CASTEGGFYGYTF
CDR3nt: TGTGCCAGCACCGAGGGGGGATTCTATGGCTACACCTTC

v_gene: TRBV27
d_gene: TRBD1
abundance: .
j_gene: TRBJ1-2
CDR3aa: CASSLSGTGNGYTF
CDR3nt: TGTGCCAGCAGTTTGTCCGGGACAGGGAATGGCTACACCTTC

v_gene: TRBV4-1
d_gene: .
abundance: .
j_gene: TRBJ2-1
CDR3aa: CASSQVTEIRPYNEQFF
CDR3nt: TGCGCCAGCAGCCAAGTTACCGAGATAAGACCCTACAATGAGCAGTTCTTC

v_gene: TRBV4-3
d_gene: .
abundance: .
j_gene: TRBJ2-1
CDR3aa: CASSQDYPESSYNEQFF
CDR3nt: TGCGCCAGCAGCCAAGATTACCCGGAGAGCTCCTACAATGAGCAGTTCTTC

v_gene: TRBV2
d_gene: .
abundance: .
j_gene: TRBJ2-7
CDR3aa: CASSDHSGRSYEQYF
CDR3nt: TGTGCCAGCAGTGATCATAGCGGCCGTTCCTACGAGCAGTACTTC

v_gene: TRBV4-3
d_gene: .
abundance: .
j_gene: TRBJ2-1
CDR3aa: CASSQDSHEQFF
CDR3nt: TGCGCCAGCAGCCAAGATTCCCATGAGCAGTTCTTC

v_gene: TRBV10-3
d_gene: .
abundance: .
j_gene: TRBJ2-3
CDR3aa: CAITRAGITDTQYF
CDR3nt: TGTGCCATCACCAGGGCAGGGATCACAGATACGCAGTATTTT

v_gene: TRBV7-9
d_gene: .
abundance: .
j_gene: TRBJ1-5
CDR3aa: CASSLGTSSNQPQHF
CDR3nt: TGTGCCAGCAGCTTGGGGACATCGAGCAATCAGCCCCAGCATTTT

v_gene: TRBV28
d_gene: .
abundance: once
j_gene: TRBJ1-4
CDR3aa: CASSFLGRVKGEKLFF
CDR3nt: TGTGCCAGCAGCTTTTTGGGGAGGGTGAAAGGCGAAAAACTGTTTTTT

v_gene: TRBV19
d_gene: .
abundance: .
j_gene: TRBJ1-1
CDR3aa: CASGNGGTEAFF
CDR3nt: TGTGCCAGTGGTAATGGAGGCACTGAAGCTTTCTTT

v_gene: TRBV6-1
d_gene: .
abundance: .
j_gene: TRBJ2-2
CDR3aa: CAIQPGPGPGELFF
CDR3nt: TGTGCGATCCAGCCGGGACCTGGGCCCGGGGAGCTGTTTTTT

v_gene: TRBV7-8
d_gene: .
abundance: .
j_gene: TRBJ1-1
CDR3aa: CASSLVRGVEAFF
CDR3nt: TGTGCCAGCAGCTTAGTCAGGGGCGTCGAAGCTTTCTTT

v_gene: TRBV27
d_gene: .
abundance: .
j_gene: TRBJ2-7
CDR3aa: CASAIRQGGYEQYF
CDR3nt: TGTGCCAGCGCGATTCGTCAGGGGGGTTACGAGCAGTACTTC

v_gene: TRBV6-5
d_gene: .
abundance: .
j_gene: TRBJ2-7
CDR3aa: CASSYSAGSYEQYF
CDR3nt: TGTGCCAGCAGTTACAGTGCAGGGTCCTACGAGCAGTACTTC

v_gene: TRBV9
d_gene: TRBD1
abundance: .
j_gene: TRBJ2-7
CDR3aa: CASSVARTGAYEQYF
CDR3nt: TGTGCCAGCAGCGTAGCCAGGACAGGGGCATACGAGCAGTACTTC

v_gene: TRBV11-2
d_gene: TRBD1
abundance: .
j_gene: TRBJ2-7
CDR3aa: CASRLGTGFTYEQYF
CDR3nt: TGTGCCAGCAGGCTAGGGACAGGATTTACCTACGAGCAGTACTTC

v_gene: TRBV25-1
d_gene: .
abundance: .
j_gene: TRBJ1-3
CDR3aa: CASSTHERTPGIGNTIYF
CDR3nt: TGTGCCAGCAGTACTCACGAAAGGACTCCCGGTATTGGAAACACCATATATTTT

v_gene: TRBV7-9
d_gene: TRBD1
abundance: .
j_gene: TRBJ2-1
CDR3aa: CASSLPRGQEKNEQFF
CDR3nt: TGTGCCAGCAGCTTACCCCGAGGACAGGAGAAAAATGAGCAGTTCTTC

v_gene: TRBV4-2
d_gene: TRBD2
abundance: .
j_gene: TRBJ2-7
CDR3aa: CASSQVAGGSYEQYF
CDR3nt: TGTGCCAGCAGCCAAGTGGCGGGGGGATCCTACGAGCAGTACTTC

v_gene: TRBV25-1
d_gene: .
abundance: .
j_gene: TRBJ2-2
CDR3aa: CASSELGGGDANTGELFF
CDR3nt: TGTGCCAGCAGTGAATTAGGTGGGGGAGATGCCAACACCGGGGAGCTGTTTTTT